This TCR beta chain originates from a study of blood T cell repertoires in COVID-19. In the study overall: Spain, Italy and the United States supplied samples that represented acute and convalescent COVID-19. PBMCs, B-cell-depleted T cells, or T cells provided the cDNA or gDNA that made up the material.

Seattle patients were enrolled while actively infected and followed longitudinally. Per the study methods: Nucleated cell number was recorded as an estimate derived from reference gene primer amplification. TCRdb keeps only in-frame clones here, not all; method: immunoSEQ multiplex PCR. The V and J calls and clone size are taken from that table; D and trimming were inferred from the DNA. The sample lists about 160,000 clones, 60% to 85% occurring once. CDR1 and CDR2 from the germline V gene are SNHLY and FYNNEI. The CDR3 runs 17 residues. V lost 6 bases, J lost 3 bases, and 12 bases stayed unmatched. The chain uses TRBV2 and TRBJ2-4; 9 positions match TRBD2. This receptor was obtained from a woman aged 55-70 years with COVID-19, enrolled during active disease. The sample taken for sequencing was peripheral blood. In nucleotides, the CDR3 is TGTGCCAGCAGGGAAATTCGCGGGGGGGCCGGCAAAAACATTCAGTACTTC. The encoded protein is CASREIRGGAGKNIQYF.